This TCR beta chain derives from a study of blood T cells in healthy people across ages. Overall study findings and caveats: One million T cells yielded diversity estimates that were considered underestimates. Per-million-T-cell TCR beta diversity fell roughly linearly with age. The long-lived group displayed more naive CD4+ cells, plus higher diversity, than the aged donors did.

CDR3 size: 15 residues. Germline V gene lookup returns CDR1 MNHEY and CDR2 SVGAGI. V gave up 0 bases and J gave up 5 bases, with 13 bases separating them. A few counts support this clonotype. Its antigen is as yet unknown. It was with a sample-barcoded 5' primer and a J-beta primer mix that a second PCR of about 6 to 12 cycles was run. In TCRdb, the 5' RACE reads were re-called with MiXCR into one record per CDR3 protein. The table shows about 1 million distinct CDR3 sequences, with under 45% occurring only once. This sequence originates from a woman in her sixties or seventies in good health. Sequenced sample: blood. The V and J genes are TRBV6-5 and TRBJ2-5, with D maybe TRBD2 (6 bases). The CDR3: CASSYSGGTRETQYF. In nucleotides, the CDR3 is TGTGCCAGCAGTTACTCTGGGGGGACCAGGGAGACCCAGTACTTC.